This T cell receptor (beta chain) comes out of a study of cytomegalovirus exposure and HLA in healthy donors. About the study: Within an early data release were about 90 million unique TCRs drawn from HLA-typed donors. Study observations and caveats: Based on reports, TCR beta sequences accurately predicted HLA-A and HLA-B alleles for most subjects. V segments that were indistinguishable, TRBV6-2 and TRBV6-3 among them, were omitted from analysis. One later analysis reportedly identified an Asian-associated ancestry cluster that showed fewer N-insertions than the approximately 710-donor mean.

The PCR used 60 Vbeta and 13 Jbeta primers. Using immunoSEQ multiplex PCR, the repertoire was profiled, and TCRdb retains in-frame clones only, with some absent. The table has about 140,000 clones, roughly 75% seen once. This CDR3 is built from 18 residues. Germline V lookup: CDR1 SGHVS, CDR2 FQNEAQ. The trim removed 5 bases at V and 4 bases at J, leaving 16 bases unmatched. Remarks on this clone: The antigen remains unidentified.

This chain uses TRBV7-8 with TRBJ2-2, with 7 bases fitting TRBD1. This clonotype was sampled from a middle-aged man in good health and CMV-seropositive. The source material was PBMCs. CDR3 nucleotide sequence: TGTGCCAGCAGCCGAAATTCGAGGACAGGTTCGGGCACCGGGGAGCTGTTTTTT. This sequence encodes CASSRNSRTGSGTGELFF.